This T cell receptor beta chain stems from a study of T cell changes during pregnancy in multiple sclerosis. Repertoires were generated with immunoSEQ multiplex PCR, while TCRdb's copy carries only in-frame clones and drops some. Among 60,000 to 65,000 clones listed, approximately 92% were seen once. This clone was detected a few times. This CDR3 contains 15 residues. Germline loops: CDR1 LNHDA, CDR2 SQIVND (reference sequence). V lost 2 bases and J lost 3, with 13 bases in between. The chain employs TRBV19 and TRBJ1-1; the D gene is possibly TRBD1 (5 bases). The TCR comes from a female donor with multiple sclerosis, enrolled in a pregnancy study. The input for sequencing was peripheral blood, taken in the first trimester of pregnancy. The CDR3 bases are TGTGCCAGTAGTATATACCAGGGTGGTGACACTGAAGCTTTCTTT. Amino acid sequence: CASSIYQGGDTEAFF. The full variable domain, its missing parts supplied by reference TRBV19 and TRBJ1-1, is DGGITQSPKYLFRKEGQNVTLSCEQNLNHDAMYWYRQDPGQGLRLIYYSQIVNDFQKGDIAEGYSVSREKKESFPLTVTSAQKNPTAFYLCASSIYQGGDTEAFFGQGTRLTVV.